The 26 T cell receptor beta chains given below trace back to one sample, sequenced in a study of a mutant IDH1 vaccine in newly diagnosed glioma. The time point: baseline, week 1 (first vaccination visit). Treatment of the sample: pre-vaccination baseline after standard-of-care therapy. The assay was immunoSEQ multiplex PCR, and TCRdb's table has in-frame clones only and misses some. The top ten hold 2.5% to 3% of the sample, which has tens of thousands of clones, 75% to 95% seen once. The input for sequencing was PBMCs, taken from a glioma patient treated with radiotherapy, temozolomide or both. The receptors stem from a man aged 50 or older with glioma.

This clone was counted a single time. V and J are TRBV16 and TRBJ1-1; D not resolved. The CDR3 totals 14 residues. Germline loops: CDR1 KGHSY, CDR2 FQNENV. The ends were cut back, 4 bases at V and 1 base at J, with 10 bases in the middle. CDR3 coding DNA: TGTGCCAGCAGCCCCCCGGTCGCGAACACTGAAGCTTTCTTT. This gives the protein CASSPPVANTEAFF.

CDR3 in amino acids: CASSQDLRRGEQYF. The CDR3 nucleotides read TGTGCCAGCAGCCAAGATCTTCGGAGGGGCGAGCAGTACTTC. The chain employs TRBV4-2 and TRBJ2-7, with D perhaps matching TRBD2 (6 bases). Germline V gene sequence: CDR1 LGHNA, CDR2 YNFKEQ. The CDR3 is 14 amino acids. Between the trimmed V and J ends, which lost 0 bases and 6 bases, there was a span of 12 bases.

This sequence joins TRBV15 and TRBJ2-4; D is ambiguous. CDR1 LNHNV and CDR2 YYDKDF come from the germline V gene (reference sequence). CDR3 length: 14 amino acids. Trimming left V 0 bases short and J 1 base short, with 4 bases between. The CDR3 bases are TGTGCCACCAGCAGAGAGAACGCCAAAAACATTCAGTACTTC. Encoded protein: CATSRENAKNIQYF.

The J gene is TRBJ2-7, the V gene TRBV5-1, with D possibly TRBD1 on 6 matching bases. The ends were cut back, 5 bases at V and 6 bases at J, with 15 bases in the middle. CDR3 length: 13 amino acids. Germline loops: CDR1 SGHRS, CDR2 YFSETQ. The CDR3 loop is CASRPTGHPEQYF. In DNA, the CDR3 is TGCGCCAGCAGACCTACAGGGCATCCCGAGCAGTACTTC. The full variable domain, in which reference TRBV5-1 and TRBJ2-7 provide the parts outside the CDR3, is KAGVTQTPRYLIKTRGQQVTLSCSPISGHRSVSWYQQTPGQGLQFLFEYFSETQRNKGNFPGRFSGRQFSNSRSEMNVSTLELGDSALYLCASRPTGHPEQYFGPGTRLTVT.

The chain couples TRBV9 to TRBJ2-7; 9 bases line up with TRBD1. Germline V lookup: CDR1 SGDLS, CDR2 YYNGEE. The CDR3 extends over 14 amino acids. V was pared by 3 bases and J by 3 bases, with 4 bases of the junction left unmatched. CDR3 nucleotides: TGTGCCAGCAGCGGGCGGACAGGGGACTACGAGCAGTACTTC. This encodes CASSGRTGDYEQYF.

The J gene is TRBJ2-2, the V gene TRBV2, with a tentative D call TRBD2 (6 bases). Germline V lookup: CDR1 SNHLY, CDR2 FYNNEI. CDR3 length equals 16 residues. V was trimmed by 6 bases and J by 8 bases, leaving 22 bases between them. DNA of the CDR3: TGTGCCAGCAGCGCCCGGCAGCTAGCGAACGGGGGGGAGCTGTTTTTT. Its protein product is CASSARQLANGGELFF.

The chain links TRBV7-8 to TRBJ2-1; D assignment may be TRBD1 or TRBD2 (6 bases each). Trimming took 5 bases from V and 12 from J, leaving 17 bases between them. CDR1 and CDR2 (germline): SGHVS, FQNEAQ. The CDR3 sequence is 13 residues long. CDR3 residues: CASSPAQGTAQFF. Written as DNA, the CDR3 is TGTGCCAGCAGCCCCGCGCAGGGGACTGCGCAGTTCTTC.

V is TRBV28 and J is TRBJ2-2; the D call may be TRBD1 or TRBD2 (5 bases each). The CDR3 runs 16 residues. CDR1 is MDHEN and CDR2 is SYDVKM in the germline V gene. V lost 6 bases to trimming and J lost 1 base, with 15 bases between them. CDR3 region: CASSPGTARNTGELFF. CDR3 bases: TGTGCCAGCAGCCCTGGGACGGCCCGGAACACCGGGGAGCTGTTTTTT. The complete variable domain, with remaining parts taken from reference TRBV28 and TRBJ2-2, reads DVKVTQSSRYLVKRTGEKVFLECVQDMDHENMFWYRQDPGLGLRLIYFSYDVKMKEKGDIPEGYSVSREKKERFSLILESASTNQTSMYLCASSPGTARNTGELFFGEGSRLTVL.

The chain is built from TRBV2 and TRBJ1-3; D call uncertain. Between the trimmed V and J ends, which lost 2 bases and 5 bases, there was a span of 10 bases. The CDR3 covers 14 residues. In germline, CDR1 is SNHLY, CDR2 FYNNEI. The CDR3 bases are TGTGCCAGCAGTGAAAGAACGGGTCGAAACACCATATATTTT. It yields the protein CASSERTGRNTIYF.

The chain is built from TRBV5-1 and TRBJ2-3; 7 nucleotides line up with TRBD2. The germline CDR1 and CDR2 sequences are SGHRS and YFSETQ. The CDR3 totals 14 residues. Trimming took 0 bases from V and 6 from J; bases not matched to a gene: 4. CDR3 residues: CASSLGLAGDTQYF. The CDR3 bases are TGCGCCAGCAGCTTGGGACTAGCTGGGGATACGCAGTATTTT.

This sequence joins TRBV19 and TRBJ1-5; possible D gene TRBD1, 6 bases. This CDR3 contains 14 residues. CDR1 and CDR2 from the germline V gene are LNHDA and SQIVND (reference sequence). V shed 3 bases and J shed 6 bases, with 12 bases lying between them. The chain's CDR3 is CASSIGGYGQPQHF. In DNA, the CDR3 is TGTGCCAGTAGTATTGGGGGCTACGGTCAGCCCCAGCATTTT. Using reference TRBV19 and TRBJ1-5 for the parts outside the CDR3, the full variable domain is DGGITQSPKYLFRKEGQNVTLSCEQNLNHDAMYWYRQDPGQGLRLIYYSQIVNDFQKGDIAEGYSVSREKKESFPLTVTSAQKNPTAFYLCASSIGGYGQPQHFGDGTRLSIL.

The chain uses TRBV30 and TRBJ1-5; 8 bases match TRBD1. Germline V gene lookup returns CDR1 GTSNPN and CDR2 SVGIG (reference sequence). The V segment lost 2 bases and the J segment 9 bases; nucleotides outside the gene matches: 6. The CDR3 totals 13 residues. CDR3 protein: CAWSIGQGGPQHF. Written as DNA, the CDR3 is TGTGCCTGGAGTATCGGACAGGGAGGGCCCCAGCATTTT. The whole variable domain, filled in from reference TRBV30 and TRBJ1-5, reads SQTIHQWPATLVQPVGSPLSLECTVEGTSNPNLYWYRQAAGRGLQLLFYSVGIGQISSEVPQNLSASRPQDRQFILSSKKLLLSDSGFYLCAWSIGQGGPQHFGDGTRLSIL.

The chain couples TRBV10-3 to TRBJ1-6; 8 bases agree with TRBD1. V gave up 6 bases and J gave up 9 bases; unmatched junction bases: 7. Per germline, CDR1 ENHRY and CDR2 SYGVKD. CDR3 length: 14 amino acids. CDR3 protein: CAIRRTGTSSPLHF. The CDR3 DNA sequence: TGTGCCATCAGAAGGACAGGGACAAGTTCACCCCTCCACTTT.

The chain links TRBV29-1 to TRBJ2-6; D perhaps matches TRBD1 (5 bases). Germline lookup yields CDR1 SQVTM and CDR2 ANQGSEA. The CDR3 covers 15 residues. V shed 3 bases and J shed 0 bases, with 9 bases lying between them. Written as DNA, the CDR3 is TGCAGCGTTGATGAGGACACCTCTGGGGCCAACGTCCTGACTTTC. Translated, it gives CSVDEDTSGANVLTF. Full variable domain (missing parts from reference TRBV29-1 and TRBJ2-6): SAVISQKPSRDICQRGTSLTIQCQVDSQVTMMFWYRQQPGQSLTLIATANQGSEATYESGFVIDKFPISRPNLTFSTLTVSNMSPEDSSIYLCSVDEDTSGANVLTFGAGSRLTVL.

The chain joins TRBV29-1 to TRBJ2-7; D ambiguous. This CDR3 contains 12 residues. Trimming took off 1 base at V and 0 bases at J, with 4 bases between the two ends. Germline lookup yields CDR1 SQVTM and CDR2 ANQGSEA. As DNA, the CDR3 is TGCAGCGTTGAAGGGAGCTCCTACGAGCAGTACTTC. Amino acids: CSVEGSSYEQYF.

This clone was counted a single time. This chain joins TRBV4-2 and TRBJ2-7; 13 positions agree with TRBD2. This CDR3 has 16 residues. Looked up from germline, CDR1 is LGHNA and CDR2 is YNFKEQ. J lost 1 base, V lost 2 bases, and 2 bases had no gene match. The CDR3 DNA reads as TGTGCCAGCAGCCAAAAGACTAGCGGGGGGTCCTACGAGCAGTACTTC. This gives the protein CASSQKTSGGSYEQYF.

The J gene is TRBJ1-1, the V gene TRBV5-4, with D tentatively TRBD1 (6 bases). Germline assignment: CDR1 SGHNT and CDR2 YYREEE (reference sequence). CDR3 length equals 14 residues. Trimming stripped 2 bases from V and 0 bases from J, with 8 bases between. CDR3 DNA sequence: TGTGCCAGCAGCTTAACAGGGATGAACACTGAAGCTTTCTTT. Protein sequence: CASSLTGMNTEAFF.

CDR3 nucleotides: TGTGCCAGCAGTTTTTGGGCCAGGACGGGCAGCTACACCTTC. Encoded protein: CASSFWARTGSYTF. The chain has TRBV27 and TRBJ1-2, with D unclear. Germline V gene sequence: CDR1 MNHEY, CDR2 SMNVEV (reference sequence). The CDR3 spans 14 residues. V was cut by 3 bases and J by 9 bases, with 17 bases left in between.

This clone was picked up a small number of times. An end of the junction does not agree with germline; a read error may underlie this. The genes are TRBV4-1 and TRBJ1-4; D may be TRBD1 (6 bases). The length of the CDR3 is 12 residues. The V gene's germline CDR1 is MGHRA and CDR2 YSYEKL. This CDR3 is CASSQVDRLGIF. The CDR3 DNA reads TGCGCCAGCAGCCAAGTTGACAGGCTTGGAATATTT.

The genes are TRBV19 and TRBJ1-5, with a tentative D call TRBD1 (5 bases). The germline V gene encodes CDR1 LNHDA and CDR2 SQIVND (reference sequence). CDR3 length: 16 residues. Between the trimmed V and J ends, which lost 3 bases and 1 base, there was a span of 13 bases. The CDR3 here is CASSIGSGRSNQPQHF. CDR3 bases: TGTGCCAGTAGTATCGGATCAGGGAGAAGCAATCAGCCCCAGCATTTT.

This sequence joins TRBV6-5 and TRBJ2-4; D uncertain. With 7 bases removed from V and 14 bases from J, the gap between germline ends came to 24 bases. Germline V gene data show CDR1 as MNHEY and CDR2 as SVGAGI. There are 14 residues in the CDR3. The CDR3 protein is CASKTDATWSLEYF. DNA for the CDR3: TGTGCCAGCAAAACCGATGCTACCTGGTCGTTGGAGTACTTC.

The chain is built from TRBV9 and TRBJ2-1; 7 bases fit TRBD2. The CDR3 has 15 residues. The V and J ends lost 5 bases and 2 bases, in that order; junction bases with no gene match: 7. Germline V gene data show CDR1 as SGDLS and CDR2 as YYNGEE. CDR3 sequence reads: CASSAPGTTYNEQFF. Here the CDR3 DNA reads TGTGCCAGCAGTGCTCCCGGGACTACCTACAATGAGCAGTTCTTC.

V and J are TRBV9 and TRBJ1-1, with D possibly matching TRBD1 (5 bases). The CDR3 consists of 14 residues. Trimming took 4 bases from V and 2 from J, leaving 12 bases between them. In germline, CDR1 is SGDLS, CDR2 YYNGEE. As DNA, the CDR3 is TGTGCCAGCAGCCGGGGGGAGATAAACACTGAAGCTTTCTTT. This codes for CASSRGEINTEAFF.

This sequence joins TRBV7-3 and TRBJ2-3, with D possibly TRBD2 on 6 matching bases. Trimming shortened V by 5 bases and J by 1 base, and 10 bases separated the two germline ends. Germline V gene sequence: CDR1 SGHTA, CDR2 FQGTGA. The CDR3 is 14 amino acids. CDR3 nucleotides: TGTGCCAGCAGCCCCGGGGGAGGCACAGATACGCAGTATTTT. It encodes CASSPGGGTDTQYF.

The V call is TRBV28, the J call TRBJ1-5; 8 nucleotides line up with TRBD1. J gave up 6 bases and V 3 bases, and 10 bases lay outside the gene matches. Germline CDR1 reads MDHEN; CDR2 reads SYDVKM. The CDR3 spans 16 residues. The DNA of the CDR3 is TGTGCCAGCAGTTTCGGTCGCAGGGGGCAGGGTCAGCCCCAGCATTTT. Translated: CASSFGRRGQGQPQHF.

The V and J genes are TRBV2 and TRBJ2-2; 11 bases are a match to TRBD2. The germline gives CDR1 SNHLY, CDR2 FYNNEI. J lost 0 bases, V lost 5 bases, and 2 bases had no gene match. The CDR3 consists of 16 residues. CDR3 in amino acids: CASSRTSGSNTGELFF. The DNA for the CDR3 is TGTGCCAGCAGTAGGACTAGCGGGTCGAACACCGGGGAGCTGTTTTTT.